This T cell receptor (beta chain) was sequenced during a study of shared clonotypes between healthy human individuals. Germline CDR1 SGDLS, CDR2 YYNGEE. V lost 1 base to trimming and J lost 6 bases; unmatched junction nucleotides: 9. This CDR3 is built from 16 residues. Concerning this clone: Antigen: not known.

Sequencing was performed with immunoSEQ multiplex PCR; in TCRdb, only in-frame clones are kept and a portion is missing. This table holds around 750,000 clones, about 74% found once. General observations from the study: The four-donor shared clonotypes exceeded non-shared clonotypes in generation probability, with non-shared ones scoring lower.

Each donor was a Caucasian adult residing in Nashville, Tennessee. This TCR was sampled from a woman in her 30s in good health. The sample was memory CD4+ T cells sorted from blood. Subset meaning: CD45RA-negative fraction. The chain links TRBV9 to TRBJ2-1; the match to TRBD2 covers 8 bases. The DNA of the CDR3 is TGTGCCAGCAGCGTATTGGGCGGGGGGTATGTCAATGAGCAGTTCTTC. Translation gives CASSVLGGGYVNEQFF.